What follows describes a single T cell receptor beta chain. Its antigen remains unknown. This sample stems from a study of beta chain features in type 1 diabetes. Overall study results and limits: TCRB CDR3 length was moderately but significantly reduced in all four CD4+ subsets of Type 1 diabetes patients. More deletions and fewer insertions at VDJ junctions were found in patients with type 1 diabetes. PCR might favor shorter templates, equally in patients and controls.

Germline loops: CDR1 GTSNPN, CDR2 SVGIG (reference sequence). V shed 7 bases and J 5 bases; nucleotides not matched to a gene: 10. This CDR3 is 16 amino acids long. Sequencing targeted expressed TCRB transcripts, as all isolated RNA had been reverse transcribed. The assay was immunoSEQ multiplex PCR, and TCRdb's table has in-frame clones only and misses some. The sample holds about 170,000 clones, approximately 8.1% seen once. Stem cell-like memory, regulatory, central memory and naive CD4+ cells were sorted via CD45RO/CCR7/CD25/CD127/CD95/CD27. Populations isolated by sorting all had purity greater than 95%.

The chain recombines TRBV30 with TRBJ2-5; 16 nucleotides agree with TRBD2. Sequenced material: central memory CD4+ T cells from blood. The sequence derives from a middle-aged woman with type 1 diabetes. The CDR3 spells CASTGLAGGLHETQYF. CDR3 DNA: TGTGCCTCCACGGGACTAGCGGGAGGGCTACACGAGACCCAGTACTTC.